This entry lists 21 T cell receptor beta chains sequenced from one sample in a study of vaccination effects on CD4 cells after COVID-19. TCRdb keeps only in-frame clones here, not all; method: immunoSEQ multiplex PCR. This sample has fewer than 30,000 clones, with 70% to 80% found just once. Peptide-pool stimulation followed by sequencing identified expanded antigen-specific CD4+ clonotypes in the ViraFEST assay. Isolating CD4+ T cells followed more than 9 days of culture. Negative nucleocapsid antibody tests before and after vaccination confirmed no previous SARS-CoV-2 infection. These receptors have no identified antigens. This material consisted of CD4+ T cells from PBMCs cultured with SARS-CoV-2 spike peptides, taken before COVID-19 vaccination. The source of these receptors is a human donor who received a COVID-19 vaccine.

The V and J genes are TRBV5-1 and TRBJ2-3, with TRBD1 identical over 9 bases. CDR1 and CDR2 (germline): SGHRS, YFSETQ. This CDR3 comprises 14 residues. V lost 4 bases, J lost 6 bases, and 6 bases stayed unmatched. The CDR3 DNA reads TGCGCCAGCAGCGGGGGACAGGGAAGGGATACGCAGTATTTT. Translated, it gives CASSGGQGRDTQYF. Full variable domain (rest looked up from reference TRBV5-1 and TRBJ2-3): KAGVTQTPRYLIKTRGQQVTLSCSPISGHRSVSWYQQTPGQGLQFLFEYFSETQRNKGNFPGRFSGRQFSNSRSEMNVSTLELGDSALYLCASSGGQGRDTQYFGPGTRLTVL.

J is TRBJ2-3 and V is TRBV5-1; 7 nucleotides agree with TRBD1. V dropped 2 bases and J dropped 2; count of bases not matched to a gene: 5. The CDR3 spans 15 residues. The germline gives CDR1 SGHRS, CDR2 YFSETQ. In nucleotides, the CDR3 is TGCGCCAGCAGCTTAGGGACAGCACTCACAGATACGCAGTATTTT. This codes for CASSLGTALTDTQYF.

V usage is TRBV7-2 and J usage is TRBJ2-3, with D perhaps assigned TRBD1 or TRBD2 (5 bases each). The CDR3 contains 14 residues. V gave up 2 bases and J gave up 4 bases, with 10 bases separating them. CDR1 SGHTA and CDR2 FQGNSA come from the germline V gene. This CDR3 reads CASSLRPGPDTQYF. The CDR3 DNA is TGTGCCAGCAGCTTACGTCCGGGGCCAGATACGCAGTATTTT.

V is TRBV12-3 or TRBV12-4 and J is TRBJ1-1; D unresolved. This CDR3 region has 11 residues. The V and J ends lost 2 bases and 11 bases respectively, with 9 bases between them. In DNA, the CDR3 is TGTGCCAGCAGTTTAACGCTCGGGGCTTTCTTT. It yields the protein CASSLTLGAFF.

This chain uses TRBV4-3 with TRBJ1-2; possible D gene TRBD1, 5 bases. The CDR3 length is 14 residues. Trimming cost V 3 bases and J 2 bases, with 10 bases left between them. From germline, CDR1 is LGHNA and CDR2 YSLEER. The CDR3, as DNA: TGCGCCAGCAGCCAGGTACAGGTGAACTATGGCTACACCTTC. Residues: CASSQVQVNYGYTF.

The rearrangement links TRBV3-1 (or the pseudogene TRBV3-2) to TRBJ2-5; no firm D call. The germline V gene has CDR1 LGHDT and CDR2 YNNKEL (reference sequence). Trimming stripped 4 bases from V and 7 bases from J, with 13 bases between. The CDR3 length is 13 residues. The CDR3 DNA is TGTGCCAGCAGCCCACGGTCCCTCGGGACCCAGTACTTC. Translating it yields CASSPRSLGTQYF.

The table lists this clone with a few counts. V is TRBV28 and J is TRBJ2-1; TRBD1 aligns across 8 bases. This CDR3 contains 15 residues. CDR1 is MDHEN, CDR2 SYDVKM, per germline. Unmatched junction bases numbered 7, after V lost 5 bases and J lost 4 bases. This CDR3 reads CASSDRDRRYNEQFF. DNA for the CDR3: TGTGCCAGCAGTGACCGGGACAGGCGTTACAATGAGCAGTTCTTC.

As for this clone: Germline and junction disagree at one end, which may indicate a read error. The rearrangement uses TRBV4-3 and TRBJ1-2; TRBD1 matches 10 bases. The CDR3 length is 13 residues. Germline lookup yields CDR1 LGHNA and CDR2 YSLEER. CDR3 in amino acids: CASSHLGQGVVSF. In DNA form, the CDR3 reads TGCGCCAGCAGCCACTTAGGACAGGGGGTTGTCTCCTTC.

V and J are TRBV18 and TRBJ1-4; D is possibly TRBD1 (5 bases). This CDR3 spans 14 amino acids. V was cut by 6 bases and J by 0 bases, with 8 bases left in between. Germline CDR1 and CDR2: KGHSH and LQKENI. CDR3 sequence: CASSPTATNEKLFF. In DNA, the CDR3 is TGTGCCAGCTCTCCGACAGCAACTAATGAAAAACTGTTTTTT.

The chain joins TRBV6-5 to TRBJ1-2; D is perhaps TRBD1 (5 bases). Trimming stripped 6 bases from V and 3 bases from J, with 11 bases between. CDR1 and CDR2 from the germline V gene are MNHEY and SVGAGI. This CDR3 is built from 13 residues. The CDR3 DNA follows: TGTGCCAGCAGCGCCGGGACGCACTATGGCTACACCTTC. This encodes CASSAGTHYGYTF.

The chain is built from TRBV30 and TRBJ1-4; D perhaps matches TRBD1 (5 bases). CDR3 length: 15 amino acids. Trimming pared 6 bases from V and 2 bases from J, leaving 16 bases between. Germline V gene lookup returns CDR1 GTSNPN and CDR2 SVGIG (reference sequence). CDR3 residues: CACNRVKGTNEKLFF. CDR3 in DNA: TGTGCCTGCAACAGAGTGAAGGGGACTAATGAAAAACTGTTTTTT.

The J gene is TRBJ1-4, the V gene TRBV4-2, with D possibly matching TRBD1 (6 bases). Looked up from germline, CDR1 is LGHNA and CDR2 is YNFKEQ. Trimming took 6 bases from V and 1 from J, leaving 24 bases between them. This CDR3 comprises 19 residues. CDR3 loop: CASRGDGGGASGTNEKLFF. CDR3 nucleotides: TGTGCCAGCAGGGGGGACGGTGGGGGGGCTTCTGGAACTAATGAAAAACTGTTTTTT.

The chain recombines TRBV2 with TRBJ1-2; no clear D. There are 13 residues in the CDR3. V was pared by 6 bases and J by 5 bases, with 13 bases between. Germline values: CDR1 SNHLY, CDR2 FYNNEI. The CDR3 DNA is TGTGCCAGCAGCCCGGACGGGTCATATGGCTACACCTTC. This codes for CASSPDGSYGYTF.

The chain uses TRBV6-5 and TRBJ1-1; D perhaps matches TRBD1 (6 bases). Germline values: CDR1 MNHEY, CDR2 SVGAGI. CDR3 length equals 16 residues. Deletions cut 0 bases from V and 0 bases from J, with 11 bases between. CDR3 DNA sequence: TGTGCCAGCAGTTACTCCTATAGGGGGATGAACACTGAAGCTTTCTTT. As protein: CASSYSYRGMNTEAFF.

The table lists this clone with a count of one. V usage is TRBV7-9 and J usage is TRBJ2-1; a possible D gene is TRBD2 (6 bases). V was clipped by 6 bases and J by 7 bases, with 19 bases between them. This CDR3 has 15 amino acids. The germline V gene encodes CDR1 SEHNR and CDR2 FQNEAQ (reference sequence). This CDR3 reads CASRSGATRGNEQFF. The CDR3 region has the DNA TGTGCCAGCAGGTCAGGAGCCACCCGGGGGAATGAGCAGTTCTTC.

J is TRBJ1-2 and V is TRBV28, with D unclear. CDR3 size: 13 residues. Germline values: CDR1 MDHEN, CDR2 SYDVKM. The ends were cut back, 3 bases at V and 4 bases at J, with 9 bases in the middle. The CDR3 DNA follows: TGTGCCAGCAGTTTGACCGGAGGCTATGGCTACACCTTC. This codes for CASSLTGGYGYTF.

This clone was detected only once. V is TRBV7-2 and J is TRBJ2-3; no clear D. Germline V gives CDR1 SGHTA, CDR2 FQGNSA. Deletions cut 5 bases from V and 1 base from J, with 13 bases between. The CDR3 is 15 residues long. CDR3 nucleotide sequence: TGTGCCAGCAGCCTCGAGACGGTGGGCACAGATACGCAGTATTTT. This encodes CASSLETVGTDTQYF.

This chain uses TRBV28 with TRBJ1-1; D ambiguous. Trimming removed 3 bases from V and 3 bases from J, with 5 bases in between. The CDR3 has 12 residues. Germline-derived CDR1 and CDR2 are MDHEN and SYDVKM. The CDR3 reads CASSFRDTEAFF. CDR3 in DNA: TGTGCCAGCAGTTTTCGGGACACTGAAGCTTTCTTT. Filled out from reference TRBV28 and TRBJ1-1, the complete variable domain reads DVKVTQSSRYLVKRTGEKVFLECVQDMDHENMFWYRQDPGLGLRLIYFSYDVKMKEKGDIPEGYSVSREKKERFSLILESASTNQTSMYLCASSFRDTEAFFGQGTRLTVV.

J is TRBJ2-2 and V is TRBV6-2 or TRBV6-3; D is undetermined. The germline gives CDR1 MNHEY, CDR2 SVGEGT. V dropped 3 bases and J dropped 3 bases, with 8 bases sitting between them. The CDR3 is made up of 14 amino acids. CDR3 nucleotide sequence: TGTGCCAGCAGTTATGCGTACGACACCGGGGAGCTGTTTTTT. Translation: CASSYAYDTGELFF.

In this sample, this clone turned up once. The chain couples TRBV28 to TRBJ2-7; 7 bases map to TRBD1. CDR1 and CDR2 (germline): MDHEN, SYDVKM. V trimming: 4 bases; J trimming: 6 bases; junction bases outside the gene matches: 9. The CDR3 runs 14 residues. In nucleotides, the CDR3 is TGTGCCAGCAGTTGGGACAGCCAAAGGTCCGAGCAGTACTTC. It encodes CASSWDSQRSEQYF.

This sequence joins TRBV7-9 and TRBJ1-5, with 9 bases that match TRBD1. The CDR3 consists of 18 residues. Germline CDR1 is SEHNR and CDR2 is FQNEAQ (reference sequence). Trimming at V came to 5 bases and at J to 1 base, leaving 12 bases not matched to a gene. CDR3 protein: CASSRQTGGAWSNQPQHF. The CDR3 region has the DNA TGTGCCAGCAGCAGGCAAACAGGGGGCGCTTGGAGCAATCAGCCCCAGCATTTT.